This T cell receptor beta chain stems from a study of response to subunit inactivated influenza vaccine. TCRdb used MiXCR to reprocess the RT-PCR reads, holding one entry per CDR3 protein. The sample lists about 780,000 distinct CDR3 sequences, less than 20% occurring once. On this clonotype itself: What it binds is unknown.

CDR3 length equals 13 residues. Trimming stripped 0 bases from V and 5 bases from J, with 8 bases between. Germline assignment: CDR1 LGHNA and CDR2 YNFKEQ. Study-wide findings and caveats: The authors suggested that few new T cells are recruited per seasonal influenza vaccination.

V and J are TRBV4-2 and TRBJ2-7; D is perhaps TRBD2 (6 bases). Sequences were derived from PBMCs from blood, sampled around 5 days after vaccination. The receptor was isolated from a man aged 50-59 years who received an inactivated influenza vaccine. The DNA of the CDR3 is TGTGCCAGCAGCCAAGAAGGAGGGGACGAGCAGTACTTC. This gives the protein CASSQEGGDEQYF.